This T cell receptor (beta chain) was found in a study of shared clonotypes between healthy human individuals. This clone was picked up a small number of times. Antigen: not known. In germline, CDR1 is SGHVS, CDR2 FNYEAQ. Unmatched junction bases numbered 10, after V lost 6 bases and J lost 0 bases. This CDR3 spans 16 amino acids. The table came from immunoSEQ multiplex PCR; TCRdb's copy has only in-frame clones and leaves some out. In the table there are nearly 750,000 clones, just under 75% of which are singletons. Study observations and caveats: An expected dependence of interdonor clonotype sharing on sequencing depth was noted.

This sequence was found in a woman in her twenties or thirties in good health. Sequenced input: memory CD4+ T cells sorted from blood. Indicated subset: CD45RA-negative fraction. This chain connects TRBV7-6 to TRBJ2-7; TRBD2 agrees at 8 bases. The DNA of the CDR3 is TGTGCCAGCAGACTCTATCTAGCGGGTATCTCCTACGAGCAGTACTTC. It codes for CASRLYLAGISYEQYF.